The clone carrying this T cell receptor (beta chain) occurred once. As yet, its antigen is unknown. Next came a second PCR, run for about 6 to 12 cycles, which used a sample-barcoded 5' primer along with a J-beta primer mix. TCRdb used MiXCR to reprocess the 5' RACE reads, holding one entry per CDR3 protein. This sample carries about 680,000 distinct CDR3 sequences, roughly 50% of them seen once, and the ten largest clones take under 35%. The length of the CDR3 is 15 residues. Germline lookup yields CDR1 SGHVS and CDR2 FQNEAQ. This sample was taken from a study of blood T cells in healthy people across ages. Study-wide background: Researchers report that template switching captured about one barcoded beta molecule per two T cells.

General study findings and limits: Long-lived donors exceeded aged donors in naive CD4+ cells and diversity. One million T cells yielded diversity estimates that were considered underestimates.

The chain uses TRBV7-8 and TRBJ2-4; maybe TRBD1 (5 bases). Matching the DNA end better, TRBJ2-7 makes the J call doubtful. The TCR comes from a woman aged 55-70 years in good health. Sequencing input: blood. DNA for the CDR3: TGTGCCAGCAGCCCGCGAATGCCCAGGGACTACGAGCAGTACTTC. It yields the protein CASSPRMPRDYEQYF.